These 7 T cell receptor beta chains originate from one sample sequenced in a study of T-cell reconstitution after alpha-beta-depleted transplantation in children. A library of TCRbeta sequences, prepared with unique molecular identifiers, was generated. TCRdb reanalysed the PCR reads using MiXCR and keeps one entry per CDR3 protein. In the table there are fewer than 4,500 distinct CDR3 sequences, around an eighth of which are singletons. The sequencing used PBMCs, mostly from graft donor cells, collected 60 days after TCRalphabeta/CD19-depleted stem cell transplant. The origin of the receptors is a male patient aged 2-9 years who had a stem cell transplant for acute lymphoblastic leukemia, so the T cells may come from the graft donor.

This clonotype was seen many times. The chain has TRBV15 and TRBJ2-7; D possibly uses TRBD1 or TRBD2 (5 bases each). The V end lost 3 bases, the J end lost 2 bases, and 14 bases lay between the germline ends. Germline CDR1 LNHNV, CDR2 YYDKDF (reference sequence). The CDR3 has 15 amino acids. In nucleotides, the CDR3 is TGTGCCACCAGCAGGGGACGTATCATGACCTACGAGCAGTACTTC. This gives the protein CATSRGRIMTYEQYF. Full variable domain (remainder filled in from reference TRBV15 and TRBJ2-7): DAMVIQNPRYQVTQFGKPVTLSCSQTLNHNVMYWYQQKSSQAPKLLFHYYDKDFNNEADTPDNFQSRRPNTSFCFLDIRSPGLGDTAMYLCATSRGRIMTYEQYFGPGTRLTVT.

This clonotype occurred many times. V gene TRBV7-9 combines with J gene TRBJ1-5, with 7 bases matching TRBD1. The J segment lost 1 base and the V segment lost 5 bases, leaving 8 bases of the junction unmatched. The CDR3 length is 16 residues. CDR1 and CDR2 from the germline V gene are SEHNR and FQNEAQ (reference sequence). The CDR3 loop reads CASSPMTGNSNQPQHF. In DNA form, the CDR3 reads TGTGCCAGCAGCCCCATGACAGGGAACAGCAATCAGCCCCAGCATTTT. The variable domain in full, completed from reference TRBV7-9 and TRBJ1-5, reads DTGVSQNPRHKITKRGQNVTFRCDPISEHNRLYWYRQTLGQGPEFLTYFQNEAQLEKSRLLSDRFSAERPKGSFSTLEIQRTEQGDSAMYLCASSPMTGNSNQPQHFGDGTRLSIL.

By frequency in the sample, this clonotype is medium-sized. This rearrangement joins TRBV7-9 to TRBJ2-7; D possibly corresponds to TRBD2 (7 bases). Trimming removed 4 bases at V and 5 bases at J, with 18 bases between. This CDR3 has 15 residues. In germline, CDR1 is SEHNR, CDR2 FQNEAQ (reference sequence). CDR3 nucleotides: TGTGCCAGCAGCTGGACGGGGGGCCCTTCGGACGAGCAGTACTTC. Its protein is CASSWTGGPSDEQYF.

At least ten counts were recorded for this clonotype. The V call is TRBV9, the J call TRBJ2-2; TRBD2 matches at 9 bases. CDR3 size: 14 residues. CDR1 and CDR2 from the germline V gene are SGDLS and YYNGEE. V lost 6 bases to trimming and J lost 7 bases; unmatched junction nucleotides: 7. This CDR3 is CASTAGGMIGELFF. As DNA, the CDR3 is TGTGCCAGCACGGCGGGGGGGATGATCGGGGAGCTGTTTTTT.

This clonotype was counted a single time. The chain recombines TRBV28 with TRBJ2-3; maybe TRBD2 (5 bases). The CDR3 extends over 19 amino acids. The V end lost 10 bases, the J end lost 2 bases, and 31 bases lay between the germline ends. Germline lookup yields CDR1 MDHEN and CDR2 SYDVKM. The CDR3 region has the DNA TGTGCCATGGGCCCCGGGATCCGCGGGTCAGGATTAATCACAGATACGCAGTATTTT. Amino acids: CAMGPGIRGSGLITDTQYF. Supplemented by reference TRBV28 and TRBJ2-3, the full variable domain reads DVKVTQSSRYLVKRTGEKVFLECVQDMDHENMFWYRQDPGLGLRLIYFSYDVKMKEKGDIPEGYSVSREKKERFSLILESASTNQTSMYLCAMGPGIRGSGLITDTQYFGPGTRLTVL.

This clonotype is classed as medium-sized (0.01 to 0.1%). The V and J genes are TRBV5-1 and TRBJ1-2; the match to TRBD1 covers 7 bases. J was trimmed by 5 bases and V by 4 bases; bases with no gene match: 14. The CDR3 runs 16 residues. The germline V gene encodes CDR1 SGHRS and CDR2 YFSETQ. CDR3 loop: CASSPTGSGGAYGYTF. In DNA, the CDR3 is TGCGCCAGCAGCCCGACAGGGAGTGGGGGCGCTTATGGCTACACCTTC.

This clonotype showed up many times. The chain joins TRBV2 to TRBJ2-2; D is possibly TRBD2 (7 bases). V shed 2 bases and J shed 4 bases, with 11 bases lying between them. CDR1 SNHLY and CDR2 FYNNEI come from the germline V gene. The CDR3 is 15 amino acids. This chain's CDR3 is CASSEQGRGTGELFF. DNA of the CDR3: TGTGCCAGCAGTGAACAGGGGAGGGGCACCGGGGAGCTGTTTTTT.